These 6 T cell receptor beta chains share one sample of origin, sequenced in a study of beta chain features in type 1 diabetes. The study reverse transcribed the entire isolated RNA, so it sequenced expressed TCRB transcripts. Assay used: immunoSEQ multiplex PCR; TCRdb lists only in-frame clones, some missing. This table has about 260,000 clones, 55% to 70% appearing once. The sequenced material came from naive CD4+ T cells from blood. The receptors shown here come from a man younger than 45 in good health.

The rearrangement joins TRBV29-1 to TRBJ2-1, with 7 nucleotides matching TRBD2. The V gene's germline CDR1 is SQVTM and CDR2 ANQGSEA. After removal of 8 bases from V and 10 bases from J, the junction contained 14 bases not matched to a gene. The CDR3 consists of 13 residues. CDR3 amino acids: CSMKEAGAGEQFF. The CDR3 DNA sequence: TGCAGCATGAAGGAGGCGGGAGCAGGGGAGCAGTTCTTC.

V and J are TRBV28 and TRBJ2-3, with D possibly matching TRBD1 (5 bases). Trimming cost V 6 bases and J 6 bases, with 16 bases left between them. This CDR3 is 14 amino acids long. The germline gives CDR1 MDHEN, CDR2 SYDVKM. In DNA form, the CDR3 reads TGTGCCAGCAGCACAGGTGGGGCTGGGGATACGCAGTATTTT. This gives the protein CASSTGGAGDTQYF. The variable domain in full, with the rest retrieved from reference TRBV28 and TRBJ2-3, is DVKVTQSSRYLVKRTGEKVFLECVQDMDHENMFWYRQDPGLGLRLIYFSYDVKMKEKGDIPEGYSVSREKKERFSLILESASTNQTSMYLCASSTGGAGDTQYFGPGTRLTVL.

This clone came up a few times. J is TRBJ2-5 and V is TRBV25-1; D gene ambiguous. In germline, CDR1 is MGHDK, CDR2 SYGVNS. This CDR3 has 15 amino acids. The V and J ends lost 6 bases and 4 bases respectively, with 18 bases between them. The chain's CDR3 is CASRVGAGVRETQYF. In DNA form, the CDR3 reads TGTGCCAGCAGGGTGGGTGCAGGAGTCCGAGAGACCCAGTACTTC.

This chain joins TRBV5-4 and TRBJ1-6; no firm D call. The CDR3 totals 12 residues. Germline lookup yields CDR1 SGHNT and CDR2 YYREEE (reference sequence). Trimming took off 2 bases at V and 7 bases at J, with 4 bases between the two ends. This chain's CDR3 is CASSLGNSPLHF. DNA of the CDR3: TGTGCCAGCAGCTTAGGGAATTCACCCCTCCACTTT.

The chain links TRBV4-3 to TRBJ2-1; TRBD2 aligns across 12 bases. Looked up from germline, CDR1 is LGHNA and CDR2 is YSLEER. The CDR3 covers 15 residues. V shed 6 bases and J 5 bases; nucleotides not matched to a gene: 5. The CDR3 here is CASSALAGGNNEQFF. For the CDR3, the DNA is TGCGCCAGCAGTGCACTAGCGGGAGGAAACAATGAGCAGTTCTTC.

The table lists this clone with a few counts. This chain links TRBV6-6 with TRBJ2-7; 9 bases agree with TRBD1. J gave up 1 base and V 6 bases, and 7 bases lay outside the gene matches. The CDR3 runs to 15 residues. Germline V lookup: CDR1 MNHNY, CDR2 SVGAGI (reference sequence). The CDR3 DNA reads TGTGCCAGCAGAGGGGGACAGGGTGGATCCTACGAGCAGTACTTC. Encoded protein: CASRGGQGGSYEQYF.